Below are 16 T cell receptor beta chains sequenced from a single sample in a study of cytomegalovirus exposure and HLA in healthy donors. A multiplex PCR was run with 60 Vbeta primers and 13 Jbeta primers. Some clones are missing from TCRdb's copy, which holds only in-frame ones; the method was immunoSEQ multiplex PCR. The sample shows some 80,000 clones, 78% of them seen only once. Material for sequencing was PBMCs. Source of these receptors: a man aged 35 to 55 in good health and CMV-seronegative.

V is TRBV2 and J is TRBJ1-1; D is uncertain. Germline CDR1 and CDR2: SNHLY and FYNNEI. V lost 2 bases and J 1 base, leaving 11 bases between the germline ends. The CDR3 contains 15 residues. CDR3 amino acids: CASSESPSRNTEAFF. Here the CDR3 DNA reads TGTGCCAGCAGTGAATCCCCTTCCCGGAACACTGAAGCTTTCTTT.

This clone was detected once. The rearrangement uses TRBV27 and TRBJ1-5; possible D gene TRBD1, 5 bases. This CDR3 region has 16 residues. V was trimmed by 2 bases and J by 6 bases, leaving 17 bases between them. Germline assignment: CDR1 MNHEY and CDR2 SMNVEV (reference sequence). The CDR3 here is CASSLRGGYSGQPQHF. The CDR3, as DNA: TGTGCCAGCAGTTTAAGGGGCGGGTATAGCGGTCAGCCCCAGCATTTT.

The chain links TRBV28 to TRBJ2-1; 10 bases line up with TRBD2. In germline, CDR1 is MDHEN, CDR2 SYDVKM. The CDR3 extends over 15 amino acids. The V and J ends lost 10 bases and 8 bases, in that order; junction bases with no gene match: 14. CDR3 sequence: CATWTPAGGIYEQFF. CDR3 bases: TGTGCCACTTGGACCCCAGCGGGAGGGATCTATGAGCAGTTCTTC.

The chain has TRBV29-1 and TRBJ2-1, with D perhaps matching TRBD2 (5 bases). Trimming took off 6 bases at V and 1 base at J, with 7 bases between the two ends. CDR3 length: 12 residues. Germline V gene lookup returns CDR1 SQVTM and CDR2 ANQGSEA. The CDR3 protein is CSVRGSYNEQFF. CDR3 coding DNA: TGCAGCGTCCGGGGTTCCTACAATGAGCAGTTCTTC.

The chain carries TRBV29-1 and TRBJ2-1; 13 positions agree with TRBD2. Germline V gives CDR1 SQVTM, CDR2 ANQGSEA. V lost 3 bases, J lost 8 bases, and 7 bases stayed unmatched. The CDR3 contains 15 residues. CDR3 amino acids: CSVDTSGRAWDEQFF. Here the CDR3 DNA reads TGCAGCGTTGACACTAGCGGGAGGGCCTGGGATGAGCAGTTCTTC.

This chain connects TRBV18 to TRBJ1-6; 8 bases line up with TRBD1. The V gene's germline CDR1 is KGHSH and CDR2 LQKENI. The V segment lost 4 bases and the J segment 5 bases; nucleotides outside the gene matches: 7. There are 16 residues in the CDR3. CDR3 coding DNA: TGTGCCAGCTCACTCATCCGGACAGGGAATAATTCACCCCTCCACTTT. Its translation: CASSLIRTGNNSPLHF.

The CDR3 region has the DNA TGTGCCAGCAGCTTAACCCCCGGACTCCTAGGCTACACCTTC. Its protein is CASSLTPGLLGYTF. The rearrangement links TRBV11-2 to TRBJ1-2; the D is unclear. Trimming removed 2 bases from V and 8 bases from J, with 15 bases in between. Germline-derived CDR1 and CDR2 are SGHAT and FQNNGV. This CDR3 contains 14 residues.

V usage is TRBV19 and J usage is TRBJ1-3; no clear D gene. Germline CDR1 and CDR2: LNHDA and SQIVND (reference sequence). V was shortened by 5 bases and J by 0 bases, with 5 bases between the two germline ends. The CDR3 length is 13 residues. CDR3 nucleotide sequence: TGTGCCAGTAGTGACAACTCTGGAAACACCATATATTTT. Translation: CASSDNSGNTIYF. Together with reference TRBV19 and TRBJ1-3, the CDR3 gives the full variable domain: DGGITQSPKYLFRKEGQNVTLSCEQNLNHDAMYWYRQDPGQGLRLIYYSQIVNDFQKGDIAEGYSVSREKKESFPLTVTSAQKNPTAFYLCASSDNSGNTIYFGEGSWLTVV.

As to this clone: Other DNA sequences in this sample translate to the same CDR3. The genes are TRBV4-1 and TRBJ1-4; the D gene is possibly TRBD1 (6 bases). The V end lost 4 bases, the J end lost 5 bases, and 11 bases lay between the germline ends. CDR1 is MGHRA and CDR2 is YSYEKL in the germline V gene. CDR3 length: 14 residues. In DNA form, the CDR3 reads TGCGCCAGCAGCCGCCCCGACAGGAATGAAAAACTGTTTTTT. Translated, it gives CASSRPDRNEKLFF.

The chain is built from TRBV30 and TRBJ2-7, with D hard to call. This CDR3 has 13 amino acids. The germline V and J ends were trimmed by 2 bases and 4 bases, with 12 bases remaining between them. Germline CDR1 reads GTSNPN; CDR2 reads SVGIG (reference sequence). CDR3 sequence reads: CAWSKGSAYEQYF. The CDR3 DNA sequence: TGTGCCTGGAGTAAAGGCAGCGCTTACGAGCAGTACTTC.

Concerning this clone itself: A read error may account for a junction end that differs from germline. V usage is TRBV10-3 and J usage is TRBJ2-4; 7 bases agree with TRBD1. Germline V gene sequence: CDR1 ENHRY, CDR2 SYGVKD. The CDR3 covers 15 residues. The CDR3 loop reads CAISETGEGRNSQYF. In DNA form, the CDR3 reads TGTGCCATCAGTGAGACAGGGGAAGGTAGGAACAGTCAGTACTTC.

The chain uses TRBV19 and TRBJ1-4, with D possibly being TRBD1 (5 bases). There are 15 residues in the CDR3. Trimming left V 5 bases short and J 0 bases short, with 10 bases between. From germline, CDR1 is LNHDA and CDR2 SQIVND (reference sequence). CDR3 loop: CASSGRVATNEKLFF. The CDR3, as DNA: TGTGCCAGTAGTGGCAGGGTGGCAACTAATGAAAAACTGTTTTTT. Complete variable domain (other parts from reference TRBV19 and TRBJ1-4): DGGITQSPKYLFRKEGQNVTLSCEQNLNHDAMYWYRQDPGQGLRLIYYSQIVNDFQKGDIAEGYSVSREKKESFPLTVTSAQKNPTAFYLCASSGRVATNEKLFFGSGTQLSVL.

The DNA of the CDR3 is TGCGCCAGCAGTGAGTCCCAGGTCCAACAGCCCCAGCATTTT. Protein product: CASSESQVQQPQHF. This sequence joins TRBV10-2 and TRBJ1-5; D gene uncertain. Trimming took 0 bases from V and 7 from J, leaving 10 bases between them. Germline V gene sequence: CDR1 WSHSY, CDR2 SAAADI. This CDR3 comprises 14 residues.

In DNA, the CDR3 is TGTGCCAGCAGCAAAGGCGGGGCCCCCGGCCTGACTTTC. The encoded protein is CASSKGGAPGLTF. V and J are TRBV9 and TRBJ2-6, with a possible D match to TRBD2 (6 bases). The germline V gene encodes CDR1 SGDLS and CDR2 YYNGEE. Trimming removed 4 bases at V and 15 bases at J, with 17 bases between. The CDR3 covers 13 residues.

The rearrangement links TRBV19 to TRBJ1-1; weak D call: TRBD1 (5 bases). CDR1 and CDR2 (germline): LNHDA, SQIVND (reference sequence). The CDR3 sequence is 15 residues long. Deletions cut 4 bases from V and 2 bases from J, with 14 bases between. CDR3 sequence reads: CASSRSRGYNTEAFF. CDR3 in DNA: TGTGCCAGTAGTAGAAGCCGGGGGTACAACACTGAAGCTTTCTTT.

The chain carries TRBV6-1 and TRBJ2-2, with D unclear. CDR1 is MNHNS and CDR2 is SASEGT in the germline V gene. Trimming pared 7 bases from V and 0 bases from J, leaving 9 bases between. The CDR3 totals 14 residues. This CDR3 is CASIPLANTGELFF. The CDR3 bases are TGTGCCAGCATTCCCCTAGCGAACACCGGGGAGCTGTTTTTT.